These 4 T cell receptor beta chains originate from one sample sequenced in a study of cytomegalovirus exposure and HLA in healthy donors. Assay used: immunoSEQ multiplex PCR; TCRdb lists only in-frame clones, some missing. The sample includes 120,000 to 150,000 clones, 85% to 90% seen only once; the top ten take 6.5% to 8.5%. Input material: PBMCs. The origin of the receptors is a woman aged 18-35 years in good health and CMV-seropositive.

This clone was detected a few times. This chain connects TRBV4-1 to TRBJ1-6, with unresolved D. Deletions cut 4 bases from V and 4 bases from J, with 11 bases between. This CDR3 is built from 15 residues. The germline gives CDR1 MGHRA, CDR2 YSYEKL. CDR3 nucleotides: TGCGCCAGCAGCCCTCTCCTGCAGTATAATTCACCCCTCCACTTT. This encodes CASSPLLQYNSPLHF.

The V and J genes are TRBV7-9 and TRBJ1-4, with D perhaps TRBD1 (6 bases). Germline V gene sequence: CDR1 SEHNR, CDR2 FQNEAQ (reference sequence). The CDR3 has 14 residues. Between the trimmed V and J ends, which lost 2 bases and 4 bases, there was a span of 8 bases. The DNA of the CDR3 is TGTGCCAGCAGCTTAAGACAGGTTAATGAAAAACTGTTTTTT. Amino acid sequence: CASSLRQVNEKLFF.

V usage is TRBV28 and J usage is TRBJ2-7; TRBD1 agrees at 9 bases. Germline trimming cut 6 bases from V and 6 bases from J; bases unmatched to any gene: 15. Germline CDR1 MDHEN, CDR2 SYDVKM. The CDR3 runs 16 residues. The CDR3: CASSRNPGQGSAEQYF. For the CDR3, the DNA is TGTGCCAGCAGCCGTAATCCGGGACAGGGATCGGCCGAGCAGTACTTC.

This sequence joins TRBV5-4 and TRBJ2-7, with 8 positions matching TRBD2. Germline V gene data show CDR1 as SGHNT and CDR2 as YYREEE (reference sequence). Losses at the gene ends were 0 bases for V and 3 bases for J; bases not matched to a gene: 5. The CDR3 is 15 amino acids. The CDR3 region is CASSLVRGGNYEQYF. CDR3 sequence (DNA): TGTGCCAGCAGCTTGGTACGGGGGGGGAACTACGAGCAGTACTTC.